The source of this T cell receptor beta chain is a study of cytomegalovirus exposure and HLA in healthy donors. Broader study findings: Researchers catalogued 150 or so TCR beta chains as cytomegalovirus-associated.

The primer mix had 60 Vbeta and 13 Jbeta primers. Produced via immunoSEQ multiplex PCR; TCRdb's table is partial and in-frame only. This sample yields around 190,000 clones, of which 84% are seen a single time; around 1.2% belongs to the top ten. In regard to this clone: Its matching antigen is unknown.

J gave up 3 bases and V 2 bases, and 1 base lay outside the gene matches. CDR1 and CDR2 from the germline V gene are MNHEY and SMNVEV (reference sequence). The CDR3 runs 15 residues. The chain joins TRBV27 to TRBJ2-1, with 10 bases identical to TRBD2. The sample comprised PBMCs. This TCR was sampled from a girl aged 2 to 9 in good health and CMV-seropositive. Here the CDR3 DNA reads TGTGCCAGCAGTTTAGGGACTAGCGTCTACAATGAGCAGTTCTTC. Its protein product is CASSLGTSVYNEQFF.